The clone carrying this T cell receptor (beta chain) has at least ten counts. Its antigen is still unknown. This entry is derived from a study of response to subunit inactivated influenza vaccine. Findings of the study overall: The authors offered the suggestion that each seasonal influenza vaccination recruits few new T cells.

Each CDR3 protein is one row after TCRdb ran MiXCR on the RT-PCR reads. This table holds roughly 190,000 distinct CDR3 sequences, 14% found once. The CDR3 has 14 residues. Germline CDR1 reads SGHVS; CDR2 reads FQNEAQ. The V end lost 5 bases, the J end lost 6 bases, and 15 bases lay between the germline ends. This clonotype originated in a man in his forties or fifties who received an inactivated influenza vaccine. This sequence joins TRBV7-8 and TRBJ2-3; D unresolved. The source material was CD8+ T cells sorted from PBMCs, sampled roughly 5 days after vaccination. The CDR3 region is CASSAGGIQDTQYF. CDR3 coding DNA: TGTGCCAGCAGCGCTGGTGGGATACAGGATACGCAGTATTTT.